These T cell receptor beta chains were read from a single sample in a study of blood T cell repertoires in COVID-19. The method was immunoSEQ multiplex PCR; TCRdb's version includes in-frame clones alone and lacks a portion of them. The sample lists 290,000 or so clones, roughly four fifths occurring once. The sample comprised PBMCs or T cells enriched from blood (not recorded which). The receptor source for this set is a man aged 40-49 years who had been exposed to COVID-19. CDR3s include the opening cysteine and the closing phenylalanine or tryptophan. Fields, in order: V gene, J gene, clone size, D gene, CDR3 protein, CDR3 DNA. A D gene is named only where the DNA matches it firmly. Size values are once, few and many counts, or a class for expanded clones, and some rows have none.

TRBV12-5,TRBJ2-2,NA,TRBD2,CASGLGSSGRAGELFF,TGTGCTAGTGGTTTGGGATCTAGCGGGAGGGCCGGGGAGCTGTTTTTT
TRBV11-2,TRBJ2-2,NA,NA,CASSLAVNLPGELFF,TGTGCCAGCAGCTTAGCTGTTAACTTACCCGGTGAGCTGTTTTTT
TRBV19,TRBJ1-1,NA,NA,CASKRGYTEAFF,TGTGCCAGTAAAAGGGGTTACACTGAAGCTTTCTTT
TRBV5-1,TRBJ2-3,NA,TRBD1,CASSSGTGLTDTQYF,TGCGCCAGCAGCTCGGGGACAGGATTAACAGATACGCAGTATTTT
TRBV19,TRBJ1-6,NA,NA,CASSIDQELSPLHF,TGTGCCAGTAGTATAGATCAAGAGCTTTCACCCCTCCACTTT
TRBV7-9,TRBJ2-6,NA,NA,CASSPTGANVLTF,TGTGCCAGCAGCCCAACTGGGGCCAACGTCCTGACTTTC
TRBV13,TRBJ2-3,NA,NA,CASSSGSTDTQYF,TGTGCCAGCAGCTCGGGTAGCACAGATACGCAGTATTTT
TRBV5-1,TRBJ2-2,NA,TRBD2,CASSATSGRRGGELFF,TGCGCCAGCAGCGCGACTAGCGGGAGGAGGGGCGGGGAGCTGTTTTTT
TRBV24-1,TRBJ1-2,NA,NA,CATSDDRSMDYGYTF,TGTGCCACCAGTGATGACAGGTCGATGGACTATGGCTACACCTTC
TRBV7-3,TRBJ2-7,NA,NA,CASSLRGGDSYEQYF,TGTGCCAGCAGCTTAAGAGGGGGAGATTCCTACGAGCAGTACTTC
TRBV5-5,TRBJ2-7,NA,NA,CASSLVGNRANEQYF,TGTGCCAGCAGCTTAGTCGGGAACAGGGCTAACGAGCAGTACTTC
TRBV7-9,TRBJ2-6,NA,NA,CASSTSGANVLTF,TGTGCCAGCAGCACATCTGGGGCCAACGTCCTGACTTTC
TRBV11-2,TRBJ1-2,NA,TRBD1,CASSLVQGADGYTF,TGTGCCAGCAGCTTGGTACAGGGGGCGGATGGCTACACCTTC
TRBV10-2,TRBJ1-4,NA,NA,CASSGEHEKLFF,TGCGCCAGCAGTGGGGAGCACGAAAAACTGTTTTTT
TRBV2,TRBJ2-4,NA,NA,CASHQTVAKNIQYF,TGTGCCAGCCACCAAACAGTAGCCAAAAACATTCAGTACTTC
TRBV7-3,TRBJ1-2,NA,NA,CASSLSPDSNYGYTF,TGTGCCAGCAGCTTAAGCCCCGACAGCAACTATGGCTACACCTTC
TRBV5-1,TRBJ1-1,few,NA,CASSLSSNTEAFF,TGCGCCAGCAGCTTGAGCTCGAACACTGAAGCTTTCTTT
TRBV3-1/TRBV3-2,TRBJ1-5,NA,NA,CASSQDSRVRQPQHF,TGTGCCAGCAGCCAAGATTCCAGGGTAAGACAGCCCCAGCATTTT
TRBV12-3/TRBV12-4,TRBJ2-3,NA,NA,CASSREYTDTQYF,TGTGCCAGCAGTCGGGAGTACACAGATACGCAGTATTTT
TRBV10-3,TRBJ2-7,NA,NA,CAHRERDESSYEQYF,TGTGCCCACCGGGAGCGAGACGAGAGCTCCTACGAGCAGTACTTC
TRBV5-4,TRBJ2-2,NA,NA,CASRSPNTGELFF,TGTGCCAGCCGGTCCCCGAACACCGGGGAGCTGTTTTTT
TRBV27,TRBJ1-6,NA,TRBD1,CASRFRQGLISPLHF,TGTGCCAGCAGATTTCGACAGGGTTTGATTTCACCCCTCCACTTT
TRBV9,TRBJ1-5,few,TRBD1,CASSVGPGGSNQPQHF,TGTGCCAGCAGCGTTGGCCCAGGGGGAAGCAATCAGCCCCAGCATTTT
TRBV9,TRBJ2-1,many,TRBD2,CASSVVPSSGSHNEQFF,TGTGCCAGCAGCGTAGTGCCCTCTAGCGGGAGCCACAATGAGCAGTTCTTC
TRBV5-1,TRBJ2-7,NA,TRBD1,CASSPGTGLYEQYF,TGCGCCAGCAGCCCGGGGACAGGGTTGTACGAGCAGTACTTC
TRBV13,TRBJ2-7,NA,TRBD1,CASSLVTGVGEQYF,TGTGCCAGCAGCTTAGTTACAGGGGTGGGGGAGCAGTACTTC
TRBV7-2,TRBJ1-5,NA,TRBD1,CASSYRTGDQPQHF,TGTGCCAGCAGCTACAGAACAGGGGATCAGCCCCAGCATTTT
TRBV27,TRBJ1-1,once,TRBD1,CASSPLTGAGMNTEAFF,TGTGCCAGCAGTCCCCTGACAGGGGCGGGGATGAACACTGAAGCTTTCTTT
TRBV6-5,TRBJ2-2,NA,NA,CASSYRLSNTGELFF,TGTGCCAGCAGTTATAGATTATCGAACACCGGGGAGCTGTTTTTT
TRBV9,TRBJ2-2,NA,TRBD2,CASSVSGRAGELFF,TGTGCCAGCAGCGTTAGCGGGAGGGCCGGGGAGCTGTTTTTT
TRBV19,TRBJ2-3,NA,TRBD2,CASSIYGLAGFTDTQYF,TGTGCCAGTAGTATTTATGGACTAGCGGGGTTCACAGATACGCAGTATTTT
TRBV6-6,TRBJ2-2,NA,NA,CASSYSRSNTGELFF,TGTGCCAGCAGTTACTCGCGGTCGAACACCGGGGAGCTGTTTTTT
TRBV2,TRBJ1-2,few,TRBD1,CASRLTGGHYGYTF,TGTGCCAGCAGGCTGACAGGGGGCCACTATGGCTACACCTTC
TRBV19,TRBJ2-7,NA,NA,CASSIMGASYEQYF,TGTGCCAGTAGTATAATGGGGGCTTCCTACGAGCAGTACTTC
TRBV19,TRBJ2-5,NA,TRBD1,CASSLQGWSETQYF,TGTGCCAGTAGTTTACAGGGGTGGTCGGAGACCCAGTACTTC
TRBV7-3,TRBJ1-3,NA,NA,CASSSGAGNTIYF,TGTGCCAGCAGTTCAGGGGCTGGAAACACCATATATTTT
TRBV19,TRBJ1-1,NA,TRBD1,CASSMRDRGDEAFF,TGTGCCAGTAGTATGAGGGACAGGGGGGACGAAGCTTTCTTT
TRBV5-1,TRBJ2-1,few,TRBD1,CASSSKMDRSYNEQFF,TGCGCCAGCAGCTCCAAAATGGACAGGAGTTACAATGAGCAGTTCTTC
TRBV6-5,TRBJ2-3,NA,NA,CASMRETQYF,TGTGCCAGCATGCGGGAAACGCAGTATTTT
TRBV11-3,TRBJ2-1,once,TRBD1,CASSQGQGDYNEQFF,TGTGCCAGCAGCCAAGGACAGGGGGACTACAATGAGCAGTTCTTC
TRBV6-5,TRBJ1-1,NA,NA,CASSKGPTTEAFF,TGTGCCAGCAGTAAGGGGCCAACCACTGAAGCTTTCTTT
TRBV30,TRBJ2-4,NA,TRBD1,CAWRETGGGGAKNIQYF,TGTGCCTGGAGGGAAACAGGGGGCGGGGGAGCCAAAAACATTCAGTACTTC
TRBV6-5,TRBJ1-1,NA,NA,CASGGGTMNTEAFF,TGTGCCAGCGGCGGGGGGACCATGAACACTGAAGCTTTCTTT
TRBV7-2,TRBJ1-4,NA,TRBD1,CASSFQGAGEKLFF,TGTGCCAGCAGCTTTCAGGGGGCGGGTGAAAAACTGTTTTTT
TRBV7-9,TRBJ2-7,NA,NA,CASSLEGLPGEQYF,TGTGCCAGCAGCTTAGAGGGCCTCCCGGGGGAGCAGTACTTC
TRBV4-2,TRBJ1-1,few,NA,CASSRGGRIVNTEAFF,TGTGCCAGCAGCCGGGGGGGAAGAATAGTGAACACTGAAGCTTTCTTT
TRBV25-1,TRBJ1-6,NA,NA,CASSKWDFNSPLHF,TGTGCCAGCAGTAAATGGGACTTTAATTCACCCCTCCACTTT
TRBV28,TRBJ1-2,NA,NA,CASSPGGNYGYTF,TGTGCCAGCAGTCCGGGTGGAAACTATGGCTACACCTTC
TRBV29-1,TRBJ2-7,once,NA,CSVTQGIRYEQYF,TGCAGCGTGACACAGGGCATAAGATACGAGCAGTACTTC
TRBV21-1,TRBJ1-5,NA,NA,CASSKEEKADQPQHF,TGTGCCAGCAGCAAGGAGGAAAAGGCGGATCAGCCCCAGCATTTT
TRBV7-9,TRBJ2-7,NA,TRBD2,CASSLGTSGRLDEQYF,TGTGCCAGCAGCTTAGGTACTAGCGGGAGGCTGGACGAGCAGTACTTC
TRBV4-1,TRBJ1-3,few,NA,CASSQDRQHSGNTIYF,TGCGCCAGCAGCCAAGATCGACAGCACTCTGGAAACACCATATATTTT
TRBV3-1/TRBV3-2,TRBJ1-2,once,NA,CASSPGTFPGYTF,TGTGCCAGCAGCCCCGGGACATTTCCTGGCTACACCTTC
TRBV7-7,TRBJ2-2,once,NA,CASSLSGVHGELFF,TGTGCTAGCAGCTTATCAGGGGTACACGGGGAGCTGTTTTTT
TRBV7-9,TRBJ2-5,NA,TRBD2,CASSLAIAGTETQYF,TGTGCCAGCAGCTTAGCCATAGCGGGCACAGAGACCCAGTACTTC
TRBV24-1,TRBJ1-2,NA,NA,CATSSGGIGYTF,TGTGCCACCAGTTCTGGCGGAATTGGCTACACCTTC
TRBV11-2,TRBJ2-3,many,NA,CASSLDGTYKGDTQYF,TGTGCCAGCAGCTTAGACGGGACTTACAAGGGGGATACGCAGTATTTT